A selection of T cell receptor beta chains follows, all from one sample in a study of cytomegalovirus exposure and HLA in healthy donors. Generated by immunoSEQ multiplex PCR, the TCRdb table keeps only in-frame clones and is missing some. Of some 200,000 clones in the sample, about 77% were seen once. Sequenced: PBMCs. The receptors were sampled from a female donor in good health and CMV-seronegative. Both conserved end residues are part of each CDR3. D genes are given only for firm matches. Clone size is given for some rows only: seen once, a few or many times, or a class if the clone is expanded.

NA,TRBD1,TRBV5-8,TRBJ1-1,CASSYRQGNTEAFF,TGTGCCAGCAGCTACAGACAGGGGAACACTGAAGCTTTCTTT
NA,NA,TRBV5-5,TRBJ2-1,CASSLQASSYNEQFF,TGTGCCAGCAGCTTGCAGGCGAGCTCCTACAATGAGCAGTTCTTC
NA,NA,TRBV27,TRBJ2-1,CASSWGGASYNEQFF,TGTGCCAGCAGTTGGGGCGGAGCTTCCTACAATGAGCAGTTCTTC
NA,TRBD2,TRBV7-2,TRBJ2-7,CASSFSGGDYEQYF,TGTGCCAGCAGCTTTAGCGGGGGAGATTACGAGCAGTACTTC
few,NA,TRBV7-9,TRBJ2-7,CASSPRDSKGPGQYF,TGTGCCAGCAGCCCCCGGGACTCAAAGGGCCCCGGGCAGTACTTC
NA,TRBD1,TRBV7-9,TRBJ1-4,CASSQTGVGEKLFF,TGTGCCAGCAGCCAAACAGGGGTAGGGGAAAAACTGTTTTTT
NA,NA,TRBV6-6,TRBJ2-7,CASSYSQGLKYEQYF,TGTGCCAGCAGTTACTCCCAGGGTTTAAAATACGAGCAGTACTTC
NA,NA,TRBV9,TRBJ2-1,CASSAKAEAYNEQFF,TGTGCCAGCAGTGCGAAGGCTGAGGCCTACAATGAGCAGTTCTTC
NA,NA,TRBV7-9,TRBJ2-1,CASSLREAPYNEQFF,TGTGCCAGCAGCTTAAGGGAGGCTCCTTACAATGAGCAGTTCTTC
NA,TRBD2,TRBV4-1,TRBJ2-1,CASSQDGGTGGPPIEQFF,TGCGCCAGCAGCCAAGATGGGGGGACGGGAGGGCCCCCGATTGAGCAGTTCTTC
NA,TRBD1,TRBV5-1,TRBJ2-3,CASSWPPDRGQADTQYF,TGCGCCAGCAGCTGGCCCCCGGACAGGGGACAGGCAGATACGCAGTATTTT
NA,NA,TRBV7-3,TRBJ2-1,CASSRASAGYNEQFF,TGTGCCAGCAGCCGCGCCTCTGCGGGCTACAATGAGCAGTTCTTC
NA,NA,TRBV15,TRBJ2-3,CATSRDLVAGLTDTQYF,TGTGCCACCAGCAGAGATCTTGTCGCGGGGTTAACTGATACGCAGTATTTT
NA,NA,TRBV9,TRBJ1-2,CASSLLGGRSYNGYTF,TGTGCCAGCAGCCTTCTAGGCGGGAGGAGTTATAATGGCTACACCTTC